The source of this TCR beta chain is a study of shared clonotypes between healthy human individuals. Only in-frame clones appear in the TCRdb table, and some are missing; sequencing was by immunoSEQ multiplex PCR. The repertoire has under 2,500,000 clones, more than 90% of them found once; the top ten carry roughly 0.13%. The study enrolled healthy HIV-negative adults without recent acute infections or vaccinations as donors. The split of CD4+ cells yielded CD45RA+ naive and CD45RA-negative memory subsets. Between the trimmed V and J ends, which lost 5 bases and 13 bases, there was a span of 15 bases. The CDR3 has 12 amino acids. In germline, CDR1 is SNHLY, CDR2 FYNNEI. With regard to this clone: Its target is not known.

Study results and limitations: A few donors shared approximately 5% of their naive CD4 clonotypes. The sampled material consisted only of blood, and tissue repertoires are likely to differ.

This chain joins TRBV2 and TRBJ2-1; unclear D gene. Sequenced material: naive CD4+ T cells sorted from blood. This sample's subset: CD45RA+ positively selected. The origin of this receptor is a man younger than 30 in good health. CDR3 protein: CASSTRAHKQFF. As DNA, the CDR3 is TGTGCCAGCAGTACCCGGGCCCATAAACAGTTCTTC.